The clone carrying this TCR beta chain was observed a few times. The germline gives CDR1 MNHEY, CDR2 SVGEGT. CDR3 length equals 15 residues. V lost 2 bases, J lost 7 bases, and 7 bases stayed unmatched. The sample originates from a study of control samples from healthy donors and cancer patients. Assay used: immunoSEQ multiplex PCR; TCRdb lists only in-frame clones, some missing. This sample has roughly 100,000 clones; roughly 85% occur once, and the top ten carry approximately 13%. The chain links TRBV6-2 or TRBV6-3 to TRBJ2-3, with 9 bases that match TRBD1. The TCR comes from a woman in her forties or fifties in good health. The material sequenced was blood. The CDR3 sequence is CASSYPGQGLNTQYF. CDR3 nucleotides: TGTGCCAGCAGTTACCCCGGACAGGGGCTAAATACGCAGTATTTT.